This T cell receptor (beta chain) was captured in a study of human T cells and chemical hapten exposure. Study-level information: Patch tests applied 0.01% DPC to the upper back and were scored after 6 days. Enrolled patients were predominantly female and had alopecia areata, totalis or universalis.

Authors' analysis steps: Sample-level TCR yields exhibited a median of approximately 96,000, with a range of 23,224 to 690,600. TCRdb re-called the RACE reads with MiXCR, one entry per CDR3 protein. The V and J calls follow TCRdb's processing rather than the paper's. This table has 85,000 to 100,000 distinct CDR3 sequences, 8% to 13% appearing once. The time point denotes: patch test 2, 6 weeks after DPC sensitization. Treatment described: therapeutic diphenylcyclopropenone sensitization with weekly scalp DPC. Samples of blood were obtained prior to the application of each patch test. This clonotype was picked up many times. Trimming removed 6 bases from V and 1 base from J; junction bases left unmatched: 14. CDR1 is MDHEN and CDR2 is SYDVKM in the germline V gene. The CDR3 length is 18 residues.

The chain combines TRBV28 with TRBJ2-4; 8 bases are shared with TRBD1. The sequence was obtained from a man in his forties with alopecia areata. Some clones in this sample may be carry-over from other donors' samples. The sample was whole blood, taken in connection with sensitization to the hapten diphenylcyclopropenone (DPC). CDR3 in amino acids: CASSTPSRQGAAKNIQYF. CDR3 coding DNA: TGTGCCAGCAGCACCCCGTCCCGTCAGGGGGCGGCCAAAAACATTCAGTACTTC. The whole variable domain, remainder taken from reference TRBV28 and TRBJ2-4, is DVKVTQSSRYLVKRTGEKVFLECVQDMDHENMFWYRQDPGLGLRLIYFSYDVKMKEKGDIPEGYSVSREKKERFSLILESASTNQTSMYLCASSTPSRQGAAKNIQYFGAGTRLSVL.